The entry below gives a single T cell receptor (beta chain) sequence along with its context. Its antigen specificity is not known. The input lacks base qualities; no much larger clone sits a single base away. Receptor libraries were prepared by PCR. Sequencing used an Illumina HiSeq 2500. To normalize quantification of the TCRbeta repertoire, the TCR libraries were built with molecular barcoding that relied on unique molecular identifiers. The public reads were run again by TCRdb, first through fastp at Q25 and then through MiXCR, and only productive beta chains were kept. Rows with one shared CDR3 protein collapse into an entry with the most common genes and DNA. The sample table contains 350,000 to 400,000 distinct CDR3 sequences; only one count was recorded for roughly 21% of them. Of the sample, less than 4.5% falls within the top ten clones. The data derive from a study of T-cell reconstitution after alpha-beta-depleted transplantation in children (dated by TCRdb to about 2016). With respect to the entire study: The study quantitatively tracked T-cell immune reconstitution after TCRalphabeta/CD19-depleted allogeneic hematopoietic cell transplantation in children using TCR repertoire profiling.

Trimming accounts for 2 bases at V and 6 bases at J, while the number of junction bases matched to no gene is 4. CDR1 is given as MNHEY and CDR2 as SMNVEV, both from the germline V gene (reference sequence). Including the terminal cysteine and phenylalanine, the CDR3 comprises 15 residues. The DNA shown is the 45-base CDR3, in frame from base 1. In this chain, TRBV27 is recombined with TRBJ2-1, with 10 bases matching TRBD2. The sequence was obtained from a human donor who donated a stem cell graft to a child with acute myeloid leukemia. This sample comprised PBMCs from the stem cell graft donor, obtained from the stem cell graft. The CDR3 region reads CASSLTGLAPNEQFF. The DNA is TGTGCCAGCAGTTTAACGGGACTAGCGCCCAATGAGCAGTTCTTC.